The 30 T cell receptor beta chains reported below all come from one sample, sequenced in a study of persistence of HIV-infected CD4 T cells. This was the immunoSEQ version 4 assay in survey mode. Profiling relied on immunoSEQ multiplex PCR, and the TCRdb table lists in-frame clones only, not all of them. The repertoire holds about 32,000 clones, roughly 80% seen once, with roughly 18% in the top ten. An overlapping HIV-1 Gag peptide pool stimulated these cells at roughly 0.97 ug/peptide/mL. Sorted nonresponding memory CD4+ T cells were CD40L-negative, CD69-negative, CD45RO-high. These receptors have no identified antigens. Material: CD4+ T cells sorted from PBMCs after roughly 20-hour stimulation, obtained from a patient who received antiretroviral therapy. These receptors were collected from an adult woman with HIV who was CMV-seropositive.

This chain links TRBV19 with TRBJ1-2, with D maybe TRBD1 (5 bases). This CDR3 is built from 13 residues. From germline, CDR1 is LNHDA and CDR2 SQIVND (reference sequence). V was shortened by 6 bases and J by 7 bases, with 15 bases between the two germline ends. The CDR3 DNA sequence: TGTGCCAGTAGGGAAAGGGGACCTCCTGGCTACACCTTC. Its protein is CASRERGPPGYTF.

The CDR3 reads CASRDYTDTQYF. Here the CDR3 DNA reads TGTGCCAGCAGGGACTACACAGATACGCAGTATTTT. The chain has TRBV2 and TRBJ2-3; maybe TRBD2 (6 bases). CDR3 length: 12 amino acids. The V end lost 6 bases, the J end lost 2 bases, and 6 bases lay between the germline ends. The germline CDR1 and CDR2 sequences are SNHLY and FYNNEI. Full variable domain (outside the CDR3, taken from reference TRBV2 and TRBJ2-3): EPEVTQTPSHQVTQMGQEVILRCVPISNHLYFYWYRQILGQKVEFLVSFYNNEISEKSEIFDDQFSVERPDGSNFTLKIRSTKLEDSAMYFCASRDYTDTQYFGPGTRLTVL.

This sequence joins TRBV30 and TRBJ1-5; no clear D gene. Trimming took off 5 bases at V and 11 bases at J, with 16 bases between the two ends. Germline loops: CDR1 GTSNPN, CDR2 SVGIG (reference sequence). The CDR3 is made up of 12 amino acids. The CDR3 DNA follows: TGTGCCTGGGGAGACCGGCCCGGGGCCCAGCATTTT. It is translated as CAWGDRPGAQHF.

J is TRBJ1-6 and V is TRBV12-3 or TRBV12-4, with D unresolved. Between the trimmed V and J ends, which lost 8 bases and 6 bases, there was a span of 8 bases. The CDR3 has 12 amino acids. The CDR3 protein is CASAGRNSPLHF. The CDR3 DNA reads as TGTGCCAGCGCTGGGCGTAATTCACCCCTCCACTTT.

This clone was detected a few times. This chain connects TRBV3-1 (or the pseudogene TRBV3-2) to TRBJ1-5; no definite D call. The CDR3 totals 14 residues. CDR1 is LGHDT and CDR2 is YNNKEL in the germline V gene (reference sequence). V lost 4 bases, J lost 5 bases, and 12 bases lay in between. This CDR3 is CASSPTQNDQPQHF. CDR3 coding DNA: TGTGCCAGCAGCCCAACCCAAAACGATCAGCCCCAGCATTTT.

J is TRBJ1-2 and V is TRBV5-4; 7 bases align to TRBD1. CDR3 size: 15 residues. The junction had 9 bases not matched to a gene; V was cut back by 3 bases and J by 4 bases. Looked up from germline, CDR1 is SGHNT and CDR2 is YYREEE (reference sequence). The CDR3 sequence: CASSSGGQTVYGYTF. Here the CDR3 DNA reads TGTGCCAGCAGCTCTGGGGGACAGACAGTCTATGGCTACACCTTC.

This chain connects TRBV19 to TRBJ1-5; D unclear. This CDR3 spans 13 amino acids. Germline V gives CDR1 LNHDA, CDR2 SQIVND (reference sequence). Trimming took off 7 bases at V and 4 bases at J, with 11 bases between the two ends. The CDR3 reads CASTRTINQPQHF. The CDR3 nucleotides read TGTGCCAGTACCCGGACTATTAATCAGCCCCAGCATTTT.

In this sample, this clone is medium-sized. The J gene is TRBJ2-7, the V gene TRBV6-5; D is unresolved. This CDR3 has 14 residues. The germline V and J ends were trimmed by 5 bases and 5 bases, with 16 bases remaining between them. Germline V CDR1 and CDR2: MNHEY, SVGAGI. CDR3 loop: CASSKSAPRDEQYF. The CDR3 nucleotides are TGTGCCAGCAGTAAATCGGCCCCCCGGGACGAGCAGTACTTC.

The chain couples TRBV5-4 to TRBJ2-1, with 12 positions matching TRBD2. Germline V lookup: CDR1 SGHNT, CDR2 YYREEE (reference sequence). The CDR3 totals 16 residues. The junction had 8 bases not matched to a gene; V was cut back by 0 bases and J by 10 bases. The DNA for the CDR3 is TGTGCCAGCAGCTTGGCCGGACTAGCGGGAAGTAAGGAGCAGTTCTTC. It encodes CASSLAGLAGSKEQFF.

CDR3 amino acids: CASSGTGANEKLFF. CDR3 nucleotides: TGTGCCAGCAGCGGGACAGGGGCTAATGAAAAACTGTTTTTT. The genes are TRBV4-2 and TRBJ1-4; 10 bases line up with TRBD1. Germline trimming cut 5 bases from V and 3 bases from J; bases unmatched to any gene: 0. Germline V gives CDR1 LGHNA, CDR2 YNFKEQ. This CDR3 has 14 residues.

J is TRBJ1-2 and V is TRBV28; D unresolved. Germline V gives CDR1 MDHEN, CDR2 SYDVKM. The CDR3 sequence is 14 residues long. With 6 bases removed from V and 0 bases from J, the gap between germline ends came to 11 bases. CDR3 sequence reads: CASRMTGANYGYTF. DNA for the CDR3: TGTGCCAGCAGGATGACCGGAGCTAACTATGGCTACACCTTC.

CDR3 bases: TGTGCCAGCAGCCCGACGGGGCTCCGGGACAGGGATAATCTGACTTTCTTT. It encodes CASSPTGLRDRDNLTFF. The V call is TRBV2, the J call TRBJ1-1; 9 bases are a match to TRBD1. Looked up from germline, CDR1 is SNHLY and CDR2 is FYNNEI. The CDR3 is 17 residues long. With V trimmed by 6 bases and J by 12 bases, 23 bases remained unmatched.

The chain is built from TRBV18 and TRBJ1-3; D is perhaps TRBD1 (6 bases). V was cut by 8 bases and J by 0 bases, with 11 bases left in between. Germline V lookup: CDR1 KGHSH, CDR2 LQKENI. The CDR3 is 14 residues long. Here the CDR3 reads CASHQGLSGNTIYF. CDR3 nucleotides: TGTGCCAGCCACCAGGGGCTCTCTGGAAACACCATATATTTT.

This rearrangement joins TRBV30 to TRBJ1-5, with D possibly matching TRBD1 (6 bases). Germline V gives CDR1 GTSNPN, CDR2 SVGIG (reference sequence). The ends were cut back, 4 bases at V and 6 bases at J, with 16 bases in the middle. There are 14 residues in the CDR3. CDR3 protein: CAWNKQGGGQPQHF. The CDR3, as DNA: TGTGCCTGGAATAAACAGGGAGGAGGTCAGCCCCAGCATTTT.

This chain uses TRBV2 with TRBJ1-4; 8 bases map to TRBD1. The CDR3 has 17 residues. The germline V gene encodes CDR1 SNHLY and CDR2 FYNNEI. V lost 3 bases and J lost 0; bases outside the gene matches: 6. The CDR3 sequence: CASSDARGPATNEKLFF. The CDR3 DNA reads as TGTGCCAGCAGTGATGCCAGGGGGCCCGCAACTAATGAAAAACTGTTTTTT.

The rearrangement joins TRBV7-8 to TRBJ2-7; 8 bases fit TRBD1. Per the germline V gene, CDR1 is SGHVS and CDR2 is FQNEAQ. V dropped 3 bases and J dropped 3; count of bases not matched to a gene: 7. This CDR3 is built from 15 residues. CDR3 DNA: TGTGCCAGCAGCTTTCGAGGACAGGGCGGCTACGAGCAGTACTTC. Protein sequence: CASSFRGQGGYEQYF.

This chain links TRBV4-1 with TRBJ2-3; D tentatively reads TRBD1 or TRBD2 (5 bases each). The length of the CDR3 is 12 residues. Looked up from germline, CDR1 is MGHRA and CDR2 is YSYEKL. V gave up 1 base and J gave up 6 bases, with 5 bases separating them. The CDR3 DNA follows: TGCGCCAGCAGCCAAGGGGGGGATACGCAGTATTTT. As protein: CASSQGGDTQYF.

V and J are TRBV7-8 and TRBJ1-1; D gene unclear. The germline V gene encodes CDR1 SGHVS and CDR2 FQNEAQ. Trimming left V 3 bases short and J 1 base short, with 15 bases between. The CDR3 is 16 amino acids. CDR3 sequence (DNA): TGTGCCAGCAGCTTTGGCACGGGCCAAACGAACACTGAAGCTTTCTTT. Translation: CASSFGTGQTNTEAFF.

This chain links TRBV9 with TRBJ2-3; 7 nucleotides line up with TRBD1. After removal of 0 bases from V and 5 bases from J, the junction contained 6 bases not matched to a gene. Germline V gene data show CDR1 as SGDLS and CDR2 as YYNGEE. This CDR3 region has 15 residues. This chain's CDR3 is CASSVATGTVDTQYF. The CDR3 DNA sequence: TGTGCCAGCAGCGTAGCTACAGGGACAGTAGATACGCAGTATTTT.

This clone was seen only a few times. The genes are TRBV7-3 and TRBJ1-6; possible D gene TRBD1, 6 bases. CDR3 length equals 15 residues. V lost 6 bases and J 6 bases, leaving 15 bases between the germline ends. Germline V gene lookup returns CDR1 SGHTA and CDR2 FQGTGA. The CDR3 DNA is TGTGCCAGCAGAGCTACAGGGAGTCCTAATTCACCCCTCCACTTT. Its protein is CASRATGSPNSPLHF.

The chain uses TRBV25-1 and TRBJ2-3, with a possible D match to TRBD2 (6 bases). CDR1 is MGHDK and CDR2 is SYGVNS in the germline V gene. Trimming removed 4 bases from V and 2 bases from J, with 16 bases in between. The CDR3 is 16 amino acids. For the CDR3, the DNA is TGTGCCAGCAGTGCCCTTTCTGGCGGGGTCACAGATACGCAGTATTTT. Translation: CASSALSGGVTDTQYF.

CDR3 sequence reads: CASSPGQGSPTNEKLFF. The CDR3 bases are TGTGCCAGCAGCCCGGGACAGGGATCCCCAACTAATGAAAAACTGTTTTTT. The chain employs TRBV3-1 (or the pseudogene TRBV3-2) and TRBJ1-4, with 9 nucleotides matching TRBD1. CDR1 is LGHDT and CDR2 is YNNKEL in the germline V gene (reference sequence). The CDR3 runs 17 residues. Losses at the gene ends were 4 bases for V and 0 bases for J; bases not matched to a gene: 6.

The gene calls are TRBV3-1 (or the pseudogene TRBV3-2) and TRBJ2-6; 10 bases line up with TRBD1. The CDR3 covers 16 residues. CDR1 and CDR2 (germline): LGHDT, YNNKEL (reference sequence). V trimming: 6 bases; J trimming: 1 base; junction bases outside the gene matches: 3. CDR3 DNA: TGTGCCAGCAGGGGGACAGGGGTTTCTGGGGCCAACGTCCTGACTTTC. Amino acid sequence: CASRGTGVSGANVLTF.

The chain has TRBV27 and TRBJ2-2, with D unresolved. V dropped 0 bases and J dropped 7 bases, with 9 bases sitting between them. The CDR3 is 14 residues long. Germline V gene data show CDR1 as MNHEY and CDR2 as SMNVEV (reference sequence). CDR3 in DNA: TGTGCCAGCAGTTTATCCGGGTTCTTCGGGGAGCTGTTTTTT. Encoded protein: CASSLSGFFGELFF.

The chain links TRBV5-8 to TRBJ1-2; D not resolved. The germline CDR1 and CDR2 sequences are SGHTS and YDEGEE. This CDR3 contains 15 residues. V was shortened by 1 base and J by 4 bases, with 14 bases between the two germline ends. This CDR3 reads CASSLRFVRSYGYTF. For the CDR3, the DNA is TGTGCCAGCAGCTTGCGATTTGTACGGTCCTATGGCTACACCTTC. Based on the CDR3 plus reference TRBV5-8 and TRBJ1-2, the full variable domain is EAGVTQSPTHLIKTRGQQATLRCSPISGHTSVYWYQQALGLGLQFLLWYDEGEERNRGNFPPRFSGRQFPNYSSELNVNALELEDSALYLCASSLRFVRSYGYTFGSGTRLTVV.

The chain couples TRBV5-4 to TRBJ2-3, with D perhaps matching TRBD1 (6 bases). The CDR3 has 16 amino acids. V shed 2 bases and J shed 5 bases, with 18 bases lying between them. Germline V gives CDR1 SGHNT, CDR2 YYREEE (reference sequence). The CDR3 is CASSFRATRGQDTQYF. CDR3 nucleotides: TGTGCCAGCAGCTTCCGAGCGACGAGGGGACAAGATACGCAGTATTTT.

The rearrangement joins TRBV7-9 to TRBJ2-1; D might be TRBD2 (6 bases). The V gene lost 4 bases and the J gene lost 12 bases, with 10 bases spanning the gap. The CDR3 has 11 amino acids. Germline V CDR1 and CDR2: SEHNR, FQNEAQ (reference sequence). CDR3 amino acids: CASSSGVWQFF. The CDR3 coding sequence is TGTGCCAGCAGCTCGGGGGTATGGCAGTTCTTC.

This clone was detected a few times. DNA of the CDR3: TGTGCCAGCAGGCAGACCATGAACACTGAAGCTTTCTTT. Translation gives CASRQTMNTEAFF. The chain recombines TRBV27 with TRBJ1-1, with D unresolved. Trimming removed 6 bases at V and 0 bases at J, with 8 bases between. CDR3 size: 13 residues. CDR1 and CDR2 (germline): MNHEY, SMNVEV (reference sequence).

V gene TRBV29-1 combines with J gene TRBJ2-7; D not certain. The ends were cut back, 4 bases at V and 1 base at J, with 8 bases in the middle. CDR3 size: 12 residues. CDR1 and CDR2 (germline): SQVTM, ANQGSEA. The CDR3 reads CSVVHGSYEQYF. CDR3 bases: TGCAGCGTTGTCCACGGATCCTACGAGCAGTACTTC.

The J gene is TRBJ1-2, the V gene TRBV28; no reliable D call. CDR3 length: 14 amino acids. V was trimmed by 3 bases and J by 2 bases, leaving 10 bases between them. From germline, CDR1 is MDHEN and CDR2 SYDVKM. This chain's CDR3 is CASSFVQVNYGYTF. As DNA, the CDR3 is TGTGCCAGCAGTTTTGTGCAGGTGAACTATGGCTACACCTTC.